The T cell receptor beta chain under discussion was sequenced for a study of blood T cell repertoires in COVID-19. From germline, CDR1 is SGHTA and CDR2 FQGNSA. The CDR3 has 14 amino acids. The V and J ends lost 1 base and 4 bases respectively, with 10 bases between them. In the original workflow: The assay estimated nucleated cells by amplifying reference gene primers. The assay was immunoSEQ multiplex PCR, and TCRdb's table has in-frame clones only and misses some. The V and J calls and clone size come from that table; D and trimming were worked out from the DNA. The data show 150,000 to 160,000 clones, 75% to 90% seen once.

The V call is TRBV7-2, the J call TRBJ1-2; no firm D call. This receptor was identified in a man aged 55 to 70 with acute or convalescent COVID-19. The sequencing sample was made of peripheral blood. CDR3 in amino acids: CASSLDYTSYGYTF. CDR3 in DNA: TGTGCCAGCAGCTTAGATTACACCTCCTATGGCTACACCTTC.